The text below deals with one TCR beta chain. Antigen specificity is unknown. Authors' data handling: CDR3 differences across clinicopathological groups were used to build a distant-metastasis classifier for papillary thyroid cancer. TCRdb re-called the PCR reads with MiXCR. The V and J calls, along with clone size, are taken from TCRdb and not from the paper's own processing. The sample shows approximately 35,000 clones, around 31% of them seen only once. From germline, CDR1 is MNHEY and CDR2 SVGEGT. The CDR3 totals 14 residues. Deletions cut 4 bases from V and 5 bases from J, with 14 bases between. This sample is part of a study of metastatic and nonmetastatic thyroid tumors. Study-level information: Repertoires of blood and of tissue (tumor or nodule) from malignant and benign thyroid patients were compared.

Findings and limits, study-wide: Compared with benign nodules, malignant thyroid tumors were reported to have significantly higher TCR beta diversity in both blood and tumor.

Every patient was untreated before thyroid surgery. The V gene is TRBV6-2 or TRBV6-3, the J gene TRBJ2-5; perhaps TRBD1 as D (6 bases). This receptor was taken from a female donor with papillary thyroid cancer or a benign thyroid nodule (not recorded which). Some clones in this sample may be carry-over from other donors' samples. The sample was tumor tissue. The CDR3 nucleotides read TGTGCCAGCAGTTTGAGGGGGTTCAGTGAGACCCAGTACTTC. Its protein is CASSLRGFSETQYF.